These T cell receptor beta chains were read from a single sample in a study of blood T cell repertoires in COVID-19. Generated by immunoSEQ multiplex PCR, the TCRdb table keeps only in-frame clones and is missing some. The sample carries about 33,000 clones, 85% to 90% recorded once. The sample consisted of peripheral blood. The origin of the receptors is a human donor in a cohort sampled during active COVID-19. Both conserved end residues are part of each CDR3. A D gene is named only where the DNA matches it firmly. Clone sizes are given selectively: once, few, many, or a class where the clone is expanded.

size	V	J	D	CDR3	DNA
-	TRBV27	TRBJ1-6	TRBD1	CASTSGQTYNSPLHF	TGTGCCAGCACTTCGGGACAGACCTATAATTCACCCCTCCACTTT
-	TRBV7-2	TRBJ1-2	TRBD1	CASILDRVAGYTF	TGTGCCAGCATCCTGGACAGGGTCGCTGGCTACACCTTC
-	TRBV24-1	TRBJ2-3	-	CATGGRVATTRDTQYF	TGTGCCACCGGAGGGCGTGTTGCGACGACAAGAGATACGCAGTATTTT
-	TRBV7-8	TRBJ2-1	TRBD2	CASSPSASGRPPNEQFF	TGTGCCAGCAGCCCTTCTGCTAGCGGGCGCCCCCCTAATGAGCAGTTCTTC
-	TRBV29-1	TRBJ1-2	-	CSVEEGAVGYTF	TGCAGCGTTGAAGAGGGGGCGGTTGGCTACACCTTC
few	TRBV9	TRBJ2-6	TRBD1	CASDRDRGSGANVLTF	TGTGCCAGCGACCGGGACAGGGGGTCCGGGGCCAACGTCCTGACTTTC
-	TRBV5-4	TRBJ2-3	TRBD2	CASSFGPITSGGADTQYF	TGTGCCAGCAGCTTCGGCCCCATAACTAGCGGGGGGGCAGATACGCAGTATTTT
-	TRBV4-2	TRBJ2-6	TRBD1	CASSQGGDRGGTGANVLTF	TGTGCCAGCAGCCAAGGGGGGGACAGGGGAGGCACTGGGGCCAACGTCCTGACTTTC
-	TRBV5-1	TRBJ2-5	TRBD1	CASSLAGQGAMETQYF	TGCGCCAGCAGCTTGGCGGGACAGGGGGCTATGGAGACCCAGTACTTC
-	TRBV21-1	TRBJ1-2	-	CASIKSRGGGGYTF	TGTGCCAGCATAAAAAGTCGCGGCGGGGGTGGCTACACCTTC
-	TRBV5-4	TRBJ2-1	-	CASSLMRASSYNEQFF	TGTGCCAGCAGCTTGATGCGGGCCAGCTCCTACAATGAGCAGTTCTTC
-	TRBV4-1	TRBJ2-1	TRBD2	CASSQDLPSGRPDEQFF	TGCGCCAGCAGCCAAGACCTCCCTAGCGGGAGGCCGGATGAGCAGTTCTTC
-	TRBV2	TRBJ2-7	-	CASSETGNEQYF	TGTGCCAGCAGTGAGACAGGAAACGAGCAGTACTTC
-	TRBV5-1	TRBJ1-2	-	CASSPEWGEANYGYTF	TGCGCCAGCAGCCCAGAATGGGGGGAAGCTAACTATGGCTACACCTTC
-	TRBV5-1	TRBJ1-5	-	CASSLGIAVGQPQHF	TGCGCCAGCAGCTTGGGAATAGCGGTCGGCCAGCCCCAGCATTTT
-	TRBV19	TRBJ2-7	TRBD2	CASSIGTSSLYEQYF	TGTGCCAGTAGTATAGGGACTAGCAGCCTCTACGAGCAGTACTTC
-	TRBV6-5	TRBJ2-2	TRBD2	CASSYLPGGTGELFF	TGTGCCAGCAGTTACTTACCGGGGGGCACCGGGGAGCTGTTTTTT
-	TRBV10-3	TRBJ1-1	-	CAIKFTAEDEAFF	TGTGCCATCAAATTTACGGCGGAGGATGAAGCTTTCTTT
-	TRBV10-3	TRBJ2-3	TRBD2	CAISEWTTSADTQYF	TGTGCCATCAGTGAGTGGACGACTAGCGCAGATACGCAGTATTTT
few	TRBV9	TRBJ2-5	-	CASSAELETQYF	TGTGCCAGCAGCGCTGAACTGGAGACCCAGTACTTC
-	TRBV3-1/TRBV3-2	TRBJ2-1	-	CASSLRDSPYNEQFF	TGTGCCAGCAGCCTCCGGGACTCCCCTTACAATGAGCAGTTCTTC
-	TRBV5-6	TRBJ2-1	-	CASSPGGYNEQFF	TGTGCCAGCAGCCCCGGGGGCTACAATGAGCAGTTCTTC
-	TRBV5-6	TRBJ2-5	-	CASRNVGGSETQYF	TGTGCCAGCAGGAACGTGGGGGGTTCAGAGACCCAGTACTTC
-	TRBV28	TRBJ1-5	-	CASSRDISNQPQHF	TGTGCCAGCAGTCGGGACATTAGCAATCAGCCCCAGCATTTT
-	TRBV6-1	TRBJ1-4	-	CASSGGRLTTANEKLFF	TGTGCCAGCAGTGGGGGGCGCCTTACAACTGCTAATGAAAAACTGTTTTTT
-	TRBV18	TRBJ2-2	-	CASSPQEASPGELFF	TGTGCCAGCTCACCGCAGGAGGCCTCACCGGGGGAGCTGTTTTTT
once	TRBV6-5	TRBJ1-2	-	CASRVQPDYDGYTF	TGTGCCAGCAGGGTGCAACCCGACTATGATGGCTACACCTTC
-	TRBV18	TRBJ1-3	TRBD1	CASSPTGAAALGNTIYF	TGTGCCAGCTCACCGACAGGGGCAGCGGCGCTTGGAAACACCATATATTTT
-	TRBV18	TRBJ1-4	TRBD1	CASSPPDRGFEKLFF	TGTGCCAGCTCACCACCCGACAGGGGCTTTGAAAAACTGTTTTTT
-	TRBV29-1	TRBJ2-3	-	CSVERGDATDTQYF	TGCAGCGTTGAGCGGGGCGACGCCACAGATACGCAGTATTTT
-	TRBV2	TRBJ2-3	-	CASSGDLRTDTQYF	TGTGCCAGCAGTGGGGACTTGCGCACAGATACGCAGTATTTT
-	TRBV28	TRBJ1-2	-	CASTSGVGYTF	TGTGCCAGCACCTCGGGGGTAGGCTACACCTTC
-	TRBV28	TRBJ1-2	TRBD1	CASIGPGGASGYTF	TGTGCCAGCATCGGGCCAGGGGGCGCGTCTGGCTACACCTTC
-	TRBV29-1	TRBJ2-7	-	CSVKWDFTYEQYF	TGCAGCGTTAAATGGGACTTTACCTACGAGCAGTACTTC
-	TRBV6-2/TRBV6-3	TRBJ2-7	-	CASSYTRQAEQYF	TGTGCCAGCAGTTACACGCGACAGGCAGAGCAGTACTTC
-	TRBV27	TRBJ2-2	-	CASSLIRNTGELFF	TGTGCCAGCAGTTTAATTAGGAACACCGGGGAGCTGTTTTTT
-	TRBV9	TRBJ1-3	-	CASSAGGGNTIYF	TGTGCCAGCAGCGCCGGGGGTGGAAACACCATATATTTT
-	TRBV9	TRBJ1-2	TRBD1	CASSLGAGQGAFYGYTF	TGTGCCAGCAGCTTAGGGGCAGGACAGGGGGCCTTCTATGGCTACACCTTC
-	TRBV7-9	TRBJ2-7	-	CASSPSGVRYEQYF	TGTGCCAGCAGCCCGTCGGGGGTCCGCTACGAGCAGTACTTC
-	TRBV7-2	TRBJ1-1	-	CASSFSSLTEAFF	TGTGCCAGCAGCTTTAGTAGTCTAACTGAAGCTTTCTTT
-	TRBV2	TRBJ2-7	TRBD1	CASSWGQGPSYEQYF	TGTGCCAGCAGTTGGGGACAGGGGCCTTCCTACGAGCAGTACTTC
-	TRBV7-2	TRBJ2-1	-	CASHGGNYNEQFF	TGTGCCAGCCACGGAGGGAACTACAATGAGCAGTTCTTC
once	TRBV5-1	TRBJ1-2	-	CASSLGDINYGYTF	TGCGCCAGCAGCTTGGGGGACATTAACTATGGCTACACCTTC
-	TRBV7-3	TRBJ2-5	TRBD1	CASSASGTGNQETQYF	TGTGCCAGCAGCGCCTCCGGGACAGGGAACCAAGAGACCCAGTACTTC
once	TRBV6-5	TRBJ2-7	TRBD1	CASSYVAGGAYEQYF	TGTGCCAGCAGTTACGTGGCAGGGGGCGCATACGAGCAGTACTTC
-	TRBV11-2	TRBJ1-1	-	CASSAQGGGTEAFF	TGTGCCAGCAGCGCACAGGGCGGAGGCACTGAAGCTTTCTTT
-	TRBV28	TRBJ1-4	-	CASRQQGVDEKLFF	TGTGCCAGCAGGCAACAGGGAGTCGATGAAAAACTGTTTTTT
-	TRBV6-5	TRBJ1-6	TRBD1	CASSYGTGTSPLHF	TGTGCCAGCAGTTACGGGACAGGGACTTCACCCCTCCACTTT
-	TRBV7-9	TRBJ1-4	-	CASSPTEGGEKLFF	TGTGCCAGCAGCCCAACGGAAGGGGGTGAAAAACTGTTTTTT
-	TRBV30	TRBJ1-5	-	CAWSGGYVQPQHF	TGTGCCTGGAGTGGAGGGTATGTTCAGCCCCAGCATTTT
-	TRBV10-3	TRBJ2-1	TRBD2	CAITGTSGSIGRGEQFF	TGTGCCATCACGGGGACTAGCGGGAGTATAGGTCGGGGTGAGCAGTTCTTC
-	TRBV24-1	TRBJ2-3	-	CATSGGGTDTQYF	TGTGCCACCAGTGGGGGAGGAACAGATACGCAGTATTTT
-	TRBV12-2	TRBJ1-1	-	CASRPDRAGTEAFF	TGTGCAAGTCGCCCAGACAGGGCGGGCACTGAAGCTTTCTTT
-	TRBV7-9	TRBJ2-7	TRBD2	CASSLGLASTYEQYF	TGTGCCAGCAGCCTTGGACTAGCGTCGACCTACGAGCAGTACTTC
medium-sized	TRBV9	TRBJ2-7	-	CASSMGEESYEQYF	TGTGCCAGCAGCATGGGAGAAGAGTCCTACGAGCAGTACTTC
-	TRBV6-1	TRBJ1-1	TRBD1	CASSAGQGLMNTEAFF	TGTGCCAGCAGTGCAGGACAGGGGCTGATGAACACTGAAGCTTTCTTT
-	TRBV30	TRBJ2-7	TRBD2	CAWRTSGSPGEQYF	TGTGCCTGGCGGACTAGCGGGAGCCCGGGCGAGCAGTACTTC
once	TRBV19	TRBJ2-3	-	CASSIGAGLTDTQYF	TGTGCCAGTAGTATAGGGGCAGGGTTGACAGATACGCAGTATTTT
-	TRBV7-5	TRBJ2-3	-	CARSLGTSGRATDTQYF	TGTGCCAGAAGCTTAGGAACTAGCGGGAGGGCCACAGATACGCAGTATTTT